Below are 7 T cell receptor beta chains sequenced from a single sample in a study of T cell responses to AZD1222 COVID-19 vaccine. The assay was immunoSEQ multiplex PCR, and TCRdb's table has in-frame clones only and misses some. The sample consists of 160,000 or so clones, around 90% of them appearing once. The material sequenced was peripheral blood, taken 28 days after the second dose of the MenACWY control vaccine. Source of these receptors: an adult who received the MenACWY meningococcal vaccine as a control.

The chain recombines TRBV11-2 with TRBJ1-3; no clear D. This CDR3 spans 17 amino acids. Deletions cut 7 bases from V and 4 bases from J, with 23 bases between. Germline V gene data show CDR1 as SGHAT and CDR2 as FQNNGV. This CDR3 reads CASTPGLGSYLGNTIYF. For the CDR3, the DNA is TGTGCCAGCACCCCCGGATTGGGCAGTTACTTGGGAAACACCATATATTTT.

The CDR3 loop reads CASSQDRGRGNEQFF. The CDR3 bases are TGCGCCAGCAGCCAAGATCGGGGGCGGGGCAATGAGCAGTTCTTC. The chain combines TRBV4-1 with TRBJ2-1; D tentatively fits TRBD1 or TRBD2 (6 bases each). V was clipped by 0 bases and J by 6 bases, with 12 bases between them. CDR3 size: 15 residues. Germline V CDR1 and CDR2: MGHRA, YSYEKL.

J is TRBJ2-3 and V is TRBV5-4; 8 bases are shared with TRBD2. Germline CDR1 reads SGHNT; CDR2 reads YYREEE (reference sequence). J lost 2 bases, V lost 4 bases, and 12 bases had no gene match. CDR3 length equals 17 residues. In DNA, the CDR3 is TGTGCCAGCAGCCCGGGGGGGAGCCTGGCTTTCACAGATACGCAGTATTTT. Translation gives CASSPGGSLAFTDTQYF.

The V and J genes are TRBV9 and TRBJ1-1; D call uncertain. The V end lost 0 bases, the J end lost 3 bases, and 12 bases lay between the germline ends. In germline, CDR1 is SGDLS, CDR2 YYNGEE. This CDR3 spans 15 amino acids. CDR3 sequence: CASSVAVGDYTEAFF. CDR3 DNA: TGTGCCAGCAGCGTAGCTGTAGGAGATTACACTGAAGCTTTCTTT.

This chain connects TRBV7-2 to TRBJ1-4; D unresolved. The CDR3 has 15 residues. The V and J ends lost 1 base and 0 bases respectively, with 6 bases between them. Germline V gene data show CDR1 as SGHTA and CDR2 as FQGNSA. The CDR3 here is CASSLGSATNEKLFF. The CDR3 DNA reads as TGTGCCAGCAGCTTAGGGAGTGCAACTAATGAAAAACTGTTTTTT.

V is TRBV28 and J is TRBJ1-2, with D maybe TRBD1 (5 bases). Germline CDR1 and CDR2: MDHEN and SYDVKM. Trimming stripped 8 bases from V and 4 bases from J, with 17 bases between. This CDR3 contains 14 residues. The CDR3 spells CASEKRGSPYGYTF. CDR3 nucleotide sequence: TGTGCCAGCGAGAAACGGGGCAGCCCCTATGGCTACACCTTC.

The CDR3 DNA reads as TGTGCCAGCAGCTTCACCCTTAGCACTGAAGCTTTCTTT. Translation gives CASSFTLSTEAFF. The chain is built from TRBV11-3 and TRBJ1-1; D unclear. This CDR3 spans 13 amino acids. Trimming removed 3 bases from V and 4 bases from J, with 9 bases in between. The germline CDR1 and CDR2 sequences are SGHNT and YENEEA.